A single T cell receptor (beta chain) is shown here with its context. Its matching antigen is unknown. Every bit of the isolated RNA underwent reverse transcription, so sequencing read expressed TCRB transcripts. Repertoires were generated with immunoSEQ multiplex PCR, while TCRdb's copy carries only in-frame clones and drops some. The sample shows approximately 330,000 clones, 9.5% to 12% of them seen only once. The data were taken from a study of beta chain features in type 1 diabetes. Notes on the study in general: PCR might favor shorter templates, but any such skew would affect patients and controls equally. Insertions at VDJ junctions were less frequent in type 1 diabetes patients. These patients also deleted more nucleotides at the same junctions.

Naive, central memory, regulatory and stem cell-like memory cells within the CD4+ compartment were sorted using CD45RO/CCR7/CD25/CD127/CD95/CD27. The V gene lost 2 bases and the J gene lost 3 bases, with 11 bases spanning the gap. The CDR3 spans 14 residues. The germline gives CDR1 SGHTA, CDR2 FQGNSA. Input material: naive CD4+ T cells from blood. This chain uses TRBV7-2 with TRBJ2-7; D remains unclear. This TCR derives from a woman in her 30s in good health. CDR3 in amino acids: CASSLSPELYEQYF. As DNA, the CDR3 is TGTGCCAGCAGCTTAAGTCCGGAGCTCTACGAGCAGTACTTC.